These 8 T cell receptor beta chains share one sample of origin, sequenced in a study of shared clonotypes between healthy human individuals. Only in-frame clones appear in the TCRdb table, and some are missing; sequencing was by immunoSEQ multiplex PCR. The sample has approximately 1,000,000 clones; approximately 80% are singletons. Specimen: memory CD4+ T cells from PBMCs. As to subset: CD45RA-negative fraction. The receptors come from a man between 18 and 29 years old in good health. Some clones in this sample may be carry-over from other donors' samples.

In its sample, this clone was seen a few times. V usage is TRBV7-9 and J usage is TRBJ2-3, with a possible D match to TRBD1 (5 bases). The CDR3 has 15 residues. Germline CDR1 SEHNR, CDR2 FQNEAQ (reference sequence). V shed 7 bases and J shed 2 bases, with 16 bases lying between them. CDR3 in amino acids: CASTLPWGLTDTQYF. CDR3 coding DNA: TGTGCCAGCACCCTCCCATGGGGCCTCACAGATACGCAGTATTTT.

This clone appeared a few times. This sequence joins TRBV18 and TRBJ1-4, with a possible D match to TRBD1 (5 bases). This CDR3 comprises 17 residues. Trimming removed 2 bases from V and 0 bases from J, with 13 bases in between. Germline V gene lookup returns CDR1 KGHSH and CDR2 LQKENI. CDR3 nucleotide sequence: TGTGCCAGCTCACCATCTCAGGGACCTGCAACTAATGAAAAACTGTTTTTT. This gives the protein CASSPSQGPATNEKLFF.

The CDR3 DNA reads TGTGCCAGCAGCTTAACTGGGACAGAGACGAACTATGGCTACACCTTC. Encoded protein: CASSLTGTETNYGYTF. V usage is TRBV7-3 and J usage is TRBJ1-2; the match to TRBD1 covers 7 bases. J lost 2 bases, V lost 0 bases, and 6 bases had no gene match. CDR1 SGHTA and CDR2 FQGTGA come from the germline V gene. The CDR3 covers 16 residues.

This chain links TRBV6-1 with TRBJ1-2; no definite D call. CDR3 size: 12 residues. The germline gives CDR1 MNHNS, CDR2 SASEGT. The ends were cut back, 3 bases at V and 4 bases at J, with 6 bases in the middle. The CDR3 sequence is CASSDPFYGYTF. The CDR3 DNA reads TGTGCCAGCAGTGATCCCTTCTATGGCTACACCTTC.

V and J are TRBV6-5 and TRBJ1-3, with 7 bases matching TRBD1. This CDR3 has 14 residues. Germline CDR1 MNHEY, CDR2 SVGAGI. V was pared by 5 bases and J by 5 bases, with 6 bases of the junction left unmatched. CDR3 in DNA: TGTGCCAGCAGTCCCGGACAGGAAAGAAACACCATATATTTT. Encoded protein: CASSPGQERNTIYF.

The CDR3 sequence is CASSWTSGSIDTQYF. CDR3 coding DNA: TGTGCCAGCAGCTGGACTAGCGGGAGTATAGATACGCAGTATTTT. V usage is TRBV5-4 and J usage is TRBJ2-3; TRBD2 agrees at 13 bases. This CDR3 comprises 15 residues. Germline assignment: CDR1 SGHNT and CDR2 YYREEE (reference sequence). Trimming at V came to 3 bases and at J to 5 bases, leaving 3 bases not matched to a gene.

V gene TRBV7-2 combines with J gene TRBJ2-3; unclear D gene. The CDR3 is made up of 13 amino acids. The V gene lost 2 bases and the J gene lost 2 bases, with 5 bases spanning the gap. CDR1 and CDR2 (germline): SGHTA, FQGNSA. CDR3 sequence reads: CASSLLNTDTQYF. CDR3 DNA sequence: TGTGCCAGCAGCTTACTTAACACAGATACGCAGTATTTT.

This clone has a single count. The V gene is TRBV5-1, the J gene TRBJ2-7; 12 bases are a match to TRBD2. The germline gives CDR1 SGHRS, CDR2 YFSETQ. With V trimmed by 5 bases and J by 2 bases, 17 bases remained unmatched. CDR3 length: 19 residues. The CDR3 DNA reads as TGCGCCAGCAGTAATCGAGCTAGCGGGAGGGGGATGAGGGCCTACGAGCAGTACTTC. Translation: CASSNRASGRGMRAYEQYF.